The rows below give T cell receptor beta chains drawn from one sample of a study of PD-L1 blockade in urothelial cancer. TCRdb keeps only in-frame clones here, not all; method: immunoSEQ multiplex PCR. Counted here are about 50,000 clones, 80% to 90% occurring once; the ten biggest clones make up 3.2%. The specimen comprised PBMCs, sampled around atezolizumab (anti-PD-L1) treatment. The receptors were gathered from a man between 65 and 80 years old with urothelial cancer. Both conserved end residues are part of each CDR3. The D gene is left open where the match is weak. The listing skips clone size in some rows; elsewhere it reads once, few, many or a size class.

abundance	d_gene	j_gene	v_gene	CDR3nt	CDR3aa
.	TRBD1	TRBJ2-7	TRBV6-5	TGTGCCAGCAGTACCGGACAGGGGATTACCTACGAGCAGTACTTC	CASSTGQGITYEQYF
few	TRBD1	TRBJ1-6	TRBV4-3	TGCGCCAGCAGGTTGACAGGGGTTAGTAATTCACCCCTCCACTTT	CASRLTGVSNSPLHF
.	TRBD1	TRBJ2-3	TRBV19	TGTGCCAGTAGCCTCCGGACAGGAGACACAGATACGCAGTATTTT	CASSLRTGDTDTQYF
.	.	TRBJ1-6	TRBV7-3	TGTGCCAGCAGCTTAGGCCAGGGGACCACCAATTCACCCCTCCACTTT	CASSLGQGTTNSPLHF
few	.	TRBJ1-5	TRBV6-6	TGTGCCAGTTTAGGAGGGGAGCAGCCCCAGCATTTT	CASLGGEQPQHF
few	.	TRBJ1-5	TRBV27	TGTGCCAGCAGTTTAGACAGAAATCAGCCCCAGCATTTT	CASSLDRNQPQHF
.	TRBD1	TRBJ2-5	TRBV6-5	TGTGCCAGCAGTCTTAGGGGGCGCGGCGAGACCCAGTACTTC	CASSLRGRGETQYF
.	.	TRBJ1-2	TRBV4-3	TGCGCCAGCAGCCAAGGCTCGGACAGATCAGGCTATGGCTACACCTTC	CASSQGSDRSGYGYTF
.	TRBD1	TRBJ1-2	TRBV2	TGTGCCAGCAGCACTAGACAGGGAAACTATGGCTACACCTTC	CASSTRQGNYGYTF
.	.	TRBJ1-4	TRBV15	TGTGCCACCAGCAGAAACAGGGTTGGAGAAAAACTGTTTTTT	CATSRNRVGEKLFF
.	.	TRBJ1-6	TRBV4-1	TGCGCCAGCAGGCCGCCTATCTATAATTCACCCCTCCACTTT	CASRPPIYNSPLHF
.	.	TRBJ1-4	TRBV5-1	TGCGCCAGCAGCCACGACAGCTATAATGAAAAACTGTTTTTT	CASSHDSYNEKLFF
once	TRBD2	TRBJ2-3	TRBV7-6	TGTGCCAGCAGCCGATGGGAGGGGCGCACAGATACGCAGTATTTT	CASSRWEGRTDTQYF
.	.	TRBJ2-5	TRBV5-5	TGTGCCAGCAGCTTGCCAGGGAAAGAGACCCAGTACTTC	CASSLPGKETQYF
.	TRBD2	TRBJ2-7	TRBV19	TGTGCCAGTAGCATCATTGGACTAGCGGGACTCAAGAATTACGAGCAGTACTTC	CASSIIGLAGLKNYEQYF
.	TRBD1	TRBJ1-1	TRBV28	TGTGCCAGCAGTTCCCCCTACGGGACAGCGAACACTGAAGCTTTCTTT	CASSSPYGTANTEAFF
once	TRBD1	TRBJ1-3	TRBV6-1	TGTGCCAGCAGATTAGACCGGGACAGGGGTAACACCATATATTTT	CASRLDRDRGNTIYF
.	.	TRBJ2-3	TRBV7-8	TGTGCCAGCAGCTTAGAGGGAGCCCGCACAGATACGCAGTATTTT	CASSLEGARTDTQYF
few	.	TRBJ1-2	TRBV19	TGTGCCAGTAGTATTAGTCGGGAGCGGGGCTACACCTTC	CASSISRERGYTF
few	TRBD2	TRBJ2-3	TRBV4-1	TGCGCCAGCAGCCAAGGGAGAGCGGGGAACACAGATACGCAGTATTTT	CASSQGRAGNTDTQYF
once	.	TRBJ1-3	TRBV7-9	TGTGCCAGCAGCTTAGCGGTCTCATACGCGGGCACCATATATTTT	CASSLAVSYAGTIYF
few	.	TRBJ2-7	TRBV28	TGTGCCAGCAGTTTAACAGGGACAACCTACGAGCAGTACTTC	CASSLTGTTYEQYF